The source of this TCR beta chain is a study of tumor and adjacent non-tumor tissue in lung cancer. CDR1 is MNHEY, CDR2 SVGAGI, per germline. The CDR3 covers 17 residues. Trimming removed 7 bases from V and 4 bases from J, with 25 bases in between. The template was RNA from unsorted bulk tissue. Distant lung tissue was collected more than 3 cm away from the tumor edge. A modified ARM-PCR protocol with three rounds of nested PCR amplified TCRbeta. MiXCR, applied by TCRdb to the multiplex PCR reads, yields one record per CDR3 protein. This sample has tens of thousands of distinct CDR3 sequences, with more than 65% found just once.

The TCR originated in a man between 65 and 80 years old with non-small cell lung cancer. The V and J genes are TRBV6-5 and TRBJ1-1; maybe TRBD1 (5 bases). The source material was distant non-tumor lung tissue. The DNA for the CDR3 is TGTGCCAGCACCTACTCTCGGGCGTGGGGGGAGATCACTGAAGCTTTCTTT. Its protein product is CASTYSRAWGEITEAFF.